This T cell receptor (beta chain) was profiled in a study of cytomegalovirus exposure and HLA in healthy donors (dated by TCRdb to 2015 to 2018). Regarding the complete study: In an earlier analysis of 450 to 750 of the donors, 276 Gb of sequence data and some 100 million unique TCR beta sequences from roughly 200 million T cells were reported. HLA typing covered class I and class II loci at four-digit resolution. Donor age, sex, ethnicity and CMV serostatus were compiled together with the repertoire data. To decide whether each TCR beta V gene segment behaved as functional or pseudogenic, an earlier analysis of approximately 620 of the donors relied on high-throughput TCR beta sequencing. Rather than drawing on any new phenotypic data, the later analysis identified candidate immune exposures from TCR beta sequences and the way those sequences occurred across donors. The study aimed to test whether signatures of past pathogen exposure could be identified by cataloging public T cell receptors. A later analysis re-analyzed previously published TCR beta repertoires from 550 to 700 donors and added high-resolution HLA genotyping to study TCR occurrence patterns. Genome-wide SNP genotypes for about 60% of the 666 donors were used in a later genetic analysis, which treated that subset as a discovery cohort. All discovery cohort repertoires had been generated on a single sequencing platform. Roughly five DR-DQ haplotypes were handled as single units for association and clustering, since linkage in the cohort was strong. A separate validation cohort of roughly 130 different subjects was used in addition to the roughly 670-subject first cohort. On average, about 240,000 unique TCR beta nucleotide sequences were sequenced per donor among 350 to 400 genotyped donors of the cohort, with around 19% of those sequences being non-productive. The study used immunosequencing to profile the T cell repertoires of 666 subjects and linked those repertoires to cytomegalovirus serostatus. Roughly 300 gigabases of sequencing data and approximately 84 million unique TCR sequences were included in an early release covering several hundred HLA-typed donors. Typing coverage differed by locus: A, B, C, DRB1 and DQB1 were typed in roughly 620-630 donors, DQA1 in about 510, DPA1 in around 600, and DPB1 in around 440. To predict cytomegalovirus infection status, the study brought together high-throughput TCR immunosequencing, statistical association of individual TCRs with disease status, and machine learning. Of the approximately 400 genotyped donors, about 80% fell in the genetic ancestry cluster associated with self-reported Caucasian donors.

The library was prepared using the immunoSEQ multiplex PCR assay. For the multiplex PCR, a mixture combining 60 forward primers for TCR Vbeta segments and 13 reverse primers for TCR Jbeta segments was used. The CDR3 region of rearranged TCR beta genes was amplified from genomic DNA with a multiplex PCR assay. Amplified TCR beta libraries were sequenced as 87-base-pair reads on the Illumina HiSeq System. Turning to the authors' computational methods: A later analysis counted about 82 million unique TCR beta chains across the 500 to 850 repertoires, and around 9.9 million of these chains were shared by at least two donors. Raw reads were error-corrected and collapsed into unique sequences with a nearest-neighbor algorithm that merged closely related sequences to remove PCR and sequencing errors. To assign V, D and J gene segments, CDR3 sequences were aligned to IMGT reference sequences. For a sequence to be retained, a match of at least six nucleotides was required to both a V gene segment and a J gene segment. Rearrangements were called productive when the CDR3 lacked stop codons and stayed in frame with V and J; all others were non-productive. Following IMGT convention, CDR3 was defined as the stretch from the second conserved V-encoded cysteine to the conserved J-encoded phenylalanine. Sequences without an unambiguous match to a single V gene segment were excluded from the earlier analysis of about 630 of the donors. In an earlier analysis of 587 of the donors, V segments were called functional above 56.7% productive rearrangements and were called segregating when the between-donor standard deviation exceeded 5%. To diagnose cytomegalovirus status from the catalog of TCR beta chain sequences, a statistical classification framework was built. A later analysis assigned V and J genes by comparing TCR nucleotide sequences with IMGT/GENE-DB human TR gene sequences. A later analysis assigned CDR3 sequences and most-parsimonious VDJ recombination scenarios with the TCRdist pipeline. A later analysis defined each TCR beta chain by its CDR3 amino acid sequence plus V-gene family, and excluded reads lacking a unique V-gene family. In a later analysis, 500 to 700 highly shared, low-generation-probability nucleotide sequences were removed to address suspected cross-contamination and a sequencing artifact. In a later analysis, a clonal expansion index was calculated for each public chain from normalized within-repertoire ranks of inferred template counts. In a later analysis, generation probabilities were computed with a VDJ recombination model fitted to out-of-frame rearrangements, and the resulting probabilities were checked against IGoR. In a later analysis, hypergeometric tests were used to score TCR-TCR, TCR-HLA and TCR-CMV co-occurrence, with a repertoire-size bias correction applied to TCR pairs. To estimate false discovery rates, a later analysis permuted the HLA or CMV assignments 20 times. A later analysis grouped co-occurring TCRs with DBSCAN, adding TCRdist sequence similarity when clustering within HLA-allele-positive subsets. Repertoires with fewer than 30,000 or more than 120,000 public chains were left out of co-occurrence clustering, as were about five repertoires with anomalous nucleotide sharing. The table was pulled from immuneACCESS by TCRdb, which kept in-frame rearrangements only. Such tables lose some clones; where checked, under half of the loss comes from unresolved V genes, and the rest has no known cause. V, J and clone size were drawn from that table, and D and trimming were deduced from the DNA. The sample table records more than 100,000 clones; roughly 70% of these occur just once. Less than 3.5% of the sample is taken by the ten largest.

CDR1 and CDR2 (SGHNT, YENEEA) derive from the germline V gene. V is clipped by 5 bases and J by 6 bases, and the sequence between their germline boundaries is 8 bases long. The CDR3 covers 12 residues, taking in both the cysteine and the phenylalanine. The retained sequence is limited to the CDR3, 36 bases, with the frame set at the first base. The cohort was made up of under 800 healthy bone marrow donors. At the time of sampling, every cohort member was nominally healthy, though immune exposures that went unrecorded were likely present. The donor was CMV seronegative and was included in the group of approximately 350 seronegative cohort members. Each donor provided a peripheral blood sample, and peripheral blood mononuclear cells were used for TCR beta sequencing. The Qiagen DNeasy Blood Extraction Kit was used to extract genomic DNA from the blood cell samples. A word on this clone: Its recognized antigen is unknown. Base qualities are missing; no much larger clone stands one base away.

The research as a whole found: According to a later analysis, TCR association rates differed among HLA loci, with DRB1 alleles showing the most associated TCRs and HLA-C alleles showing the fewest. When HLA alleles, especially DR and DQ, strongly co-occurred, TCR associations were difficult to assign to individual alleles. Across donors, most TCR sequences were observed very rarely, whereas some public TCRs were present in many individuals. Some IMGT-functional V segments, including TRBV6-2 and TRBV6-3, could not be distinguished by the 87-base-pair reads and were therefore excluded. About 15 rarely observed V segments, including chromosome 9 orphons, were excluded from the earlier analysis of about 600 of the donors because counts were too low. The authors suggested that the approach could potentially be extended to other disease states and immunological phenotypes. Three of the identified cytomegalovirus-associated TCR beta chains were confirmed in vitro to be specific for cytomegalovirus antigens. Sequencing depth was assumed to be roughly uniform across donors in the presence/absence analyses, though that assumption may not hold. The classifier was reported to diagnose cytomegalovirus status with high specificity and sensitivity in both the original and validation cohorts. V-gene and J-gene trimming of TCR beta chains was associated with a missense DCLRE1C variant in a later genetic analysis, and the association was replicated in an independent cohort. Linkage disequilibrium might explain the correlated functional status among segregating V segments, but an unknown experimental factor could not be excluded. Only TCR beta chains were sequenced in this cohort, and the absence of alpha or paired-chain data limited detectable features. In a later analysis, several top co-occurrence clusters were reported to appear linked to parvovirus B19, influenza, CMV and Epstein-Barr virus. For the cohort, immune exposure information was limited to CMV serostatus. An earlier analysis of approximately 590 of the donors showed that most TCR beta V segments appeared in productive rearrangements either about 87% or about 30% of the time, which broadly matched IMGT annotations. A total of about 150 TCR beta chains were listed by the study as associated with cytomegalovirus. The sequencing pipeline was judged likely to have produced a cluster of highly shared sequence variants as a technical artifact. HLA typing was unavailable for some donors at each locus, so association tests used only the typed subset. According to a later genetic analysis, donors in an Asian-associated ancestry cluster had fewer N-insertions in productive TCRs than the approximately 650-donor mean. A further reported finding was that TCR beta sequences accurately predicted the HLA-A and HLA-B alleles for most subjects in the first cohort. Specific HLA alleles were associated with 15,000 to 20,000 TCR beta sequences at a false discovery rate of 0.05 in a later analysis. A later analysis found that HLA-associated TCR beta chains were more clonally expanded and had lower generation probabilities than equally common non-associated chains. Most CMV-associated TCR beta chains appeared to be HLA-restricted in a later analysis, and the HLA associations seemed to be driven largely by CMV exposure.

The chain couples TRBV11-3 to TRBJ1-5; the D segment could be TRBD1, given 5 matching bases. Sequencing input: PBMCs. The sequence was collected from a woman aged 45-65 years in good health and CMV-seronegative. The CDR3 protein sequence reads: CASSRRGQPQHF. The DNA sequence reads TGTGCCAGCAGCCGAAGGGGTCAGCCCCAGCATTTT.